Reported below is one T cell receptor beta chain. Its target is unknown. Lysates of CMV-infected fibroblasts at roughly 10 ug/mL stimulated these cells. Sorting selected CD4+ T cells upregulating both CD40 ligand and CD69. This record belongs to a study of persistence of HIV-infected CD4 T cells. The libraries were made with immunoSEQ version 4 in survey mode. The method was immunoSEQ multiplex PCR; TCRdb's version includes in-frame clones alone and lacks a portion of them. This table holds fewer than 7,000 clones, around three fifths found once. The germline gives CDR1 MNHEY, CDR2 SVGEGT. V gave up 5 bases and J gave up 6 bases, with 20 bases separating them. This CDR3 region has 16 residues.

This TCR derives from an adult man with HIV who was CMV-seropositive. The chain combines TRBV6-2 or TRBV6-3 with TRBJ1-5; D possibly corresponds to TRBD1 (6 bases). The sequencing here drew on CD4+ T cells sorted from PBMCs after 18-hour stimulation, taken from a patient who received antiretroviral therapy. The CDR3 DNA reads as TGTGCCAGCAGTGCCCATCAGGGGTCAGTCGGTCAGCCCCAGCATTTT. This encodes CASSAHQGSVGQPQHF.